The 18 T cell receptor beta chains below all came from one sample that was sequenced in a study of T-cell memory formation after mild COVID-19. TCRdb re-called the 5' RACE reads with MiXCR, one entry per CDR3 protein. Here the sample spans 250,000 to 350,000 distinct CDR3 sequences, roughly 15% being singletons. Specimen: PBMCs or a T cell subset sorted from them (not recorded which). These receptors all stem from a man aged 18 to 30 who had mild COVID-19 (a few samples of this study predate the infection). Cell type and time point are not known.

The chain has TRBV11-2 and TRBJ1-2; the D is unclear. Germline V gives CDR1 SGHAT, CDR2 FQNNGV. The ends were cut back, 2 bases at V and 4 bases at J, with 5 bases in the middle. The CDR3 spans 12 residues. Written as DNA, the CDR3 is TGTGCCAGCAGCTTAACCAGCTATGGCTACACCTTC. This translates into CASSLTSYGYTF.

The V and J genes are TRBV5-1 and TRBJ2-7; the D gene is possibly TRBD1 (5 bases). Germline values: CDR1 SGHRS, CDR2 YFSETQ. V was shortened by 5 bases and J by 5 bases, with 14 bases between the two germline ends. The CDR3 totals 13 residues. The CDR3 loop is CASRNQGSDEQYF. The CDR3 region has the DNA TGCGCCAGCAGGAATCAGGGATCCGACGAGCAGTACTTC.

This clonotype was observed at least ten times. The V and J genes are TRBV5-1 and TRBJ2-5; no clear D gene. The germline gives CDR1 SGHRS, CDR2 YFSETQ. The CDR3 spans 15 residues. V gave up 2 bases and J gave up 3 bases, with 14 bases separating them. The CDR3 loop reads CASSLSFRTEETQYF. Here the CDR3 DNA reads TGCGCCAGCAGCTTATCGTTCCGGACCGAAGAGACCCAGTACTTC.

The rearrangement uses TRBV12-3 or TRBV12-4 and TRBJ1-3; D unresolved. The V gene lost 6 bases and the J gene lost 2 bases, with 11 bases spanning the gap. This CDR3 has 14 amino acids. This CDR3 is CASSAMGAGNTIYF. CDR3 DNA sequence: TGTGCCAGCAGCGCAATGGGTGCTGGAAACACCATATATTTT.

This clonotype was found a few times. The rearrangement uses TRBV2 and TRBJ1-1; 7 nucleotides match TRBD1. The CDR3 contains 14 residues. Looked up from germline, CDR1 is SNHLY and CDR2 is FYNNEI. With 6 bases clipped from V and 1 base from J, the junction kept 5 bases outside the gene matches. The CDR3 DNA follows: TGTGCCAGCAGCGGACAGGAGTGGAACACTGAAGCTTTCTTT. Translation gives CASSGQEWNTEAFF.

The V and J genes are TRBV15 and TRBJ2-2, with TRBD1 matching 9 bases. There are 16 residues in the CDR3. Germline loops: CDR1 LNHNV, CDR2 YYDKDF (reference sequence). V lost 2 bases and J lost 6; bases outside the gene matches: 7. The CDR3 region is CATSRPRDRDPGELFF. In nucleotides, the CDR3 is TGTGCCACCAGCAGACCCCGGGACAGGGACCCCGGGGAGCTGTTTTTT.

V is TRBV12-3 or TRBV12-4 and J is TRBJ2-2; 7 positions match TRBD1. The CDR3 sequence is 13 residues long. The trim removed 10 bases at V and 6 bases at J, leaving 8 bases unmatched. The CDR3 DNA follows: TGTGCCAACCTCGGGACAGAGGCCGGGGAGCTGTTTTTT. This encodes CANLGTEAGELFF.

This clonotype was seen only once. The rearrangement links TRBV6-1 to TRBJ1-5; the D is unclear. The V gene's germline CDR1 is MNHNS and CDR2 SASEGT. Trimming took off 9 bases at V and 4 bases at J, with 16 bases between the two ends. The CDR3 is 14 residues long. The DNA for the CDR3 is TGTGCCAGTAGGAACCTACTAAAGAATCAGCCCCAGCATTTT. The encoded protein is CASRNLLKNQPQHF.

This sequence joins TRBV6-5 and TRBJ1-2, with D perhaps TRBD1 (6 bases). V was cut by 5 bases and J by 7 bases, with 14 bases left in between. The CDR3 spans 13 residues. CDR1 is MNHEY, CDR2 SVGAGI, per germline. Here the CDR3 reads CASSNTGLGGYTF. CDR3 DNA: TGTGCCAGCAGTAATACAGGGTTGGGTGGCTACACCTTC.

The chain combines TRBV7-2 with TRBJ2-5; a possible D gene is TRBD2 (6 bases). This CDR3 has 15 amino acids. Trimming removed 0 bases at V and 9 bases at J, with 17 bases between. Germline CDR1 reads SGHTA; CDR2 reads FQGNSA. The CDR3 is CASSLARGLGVAQYF. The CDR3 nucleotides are TGTGCCAGCAGCTTAGCGAGGGGACTGGGGGTAGCCCAGTACTTC.

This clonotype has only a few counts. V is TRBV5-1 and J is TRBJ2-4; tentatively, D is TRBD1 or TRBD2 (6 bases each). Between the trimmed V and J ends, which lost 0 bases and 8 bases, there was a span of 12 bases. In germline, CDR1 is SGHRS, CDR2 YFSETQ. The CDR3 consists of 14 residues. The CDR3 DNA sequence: TGCGCCAGCAGCTTGGAGGGGGGCGAAGACATTCAGTACTTC. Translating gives CASSLEGGEDIQYF.

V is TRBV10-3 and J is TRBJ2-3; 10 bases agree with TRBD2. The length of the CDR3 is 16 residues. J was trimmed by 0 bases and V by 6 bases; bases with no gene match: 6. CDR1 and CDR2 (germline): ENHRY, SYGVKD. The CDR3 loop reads CAISPGLAASTDTQYF. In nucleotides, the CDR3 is TGTGCCATCAGCCCCGGACTAGCGGCTAGCACAGATACGCAGTATTTT.

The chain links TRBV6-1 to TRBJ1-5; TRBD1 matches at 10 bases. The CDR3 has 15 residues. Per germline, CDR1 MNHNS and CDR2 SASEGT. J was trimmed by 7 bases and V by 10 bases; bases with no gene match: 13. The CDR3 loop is CATSLSGTGVQPQHF. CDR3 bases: TGTGCCACTAGCCTTTCCGGGACAGGGGTCCAGCCCCAGCATTTT.

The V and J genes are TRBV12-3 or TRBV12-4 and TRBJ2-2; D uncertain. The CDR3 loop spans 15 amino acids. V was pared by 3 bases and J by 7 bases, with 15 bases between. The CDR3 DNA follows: TGTGCCAGCAGTTTTAGTTCCACCATAAGCGGGGAGCTGTTTTTT. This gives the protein CASSFSSTISGELFF.

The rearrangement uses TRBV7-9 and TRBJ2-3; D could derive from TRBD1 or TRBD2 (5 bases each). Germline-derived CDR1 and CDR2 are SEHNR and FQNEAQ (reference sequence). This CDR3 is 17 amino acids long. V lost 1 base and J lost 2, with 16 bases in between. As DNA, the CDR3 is TGTGCCAGCAGCTTAGTCTCCGGGACCCCCTTCACAGATACGCAGTATTTT. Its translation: CASSLVSGTPFTDTQYF. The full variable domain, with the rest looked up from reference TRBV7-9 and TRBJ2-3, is DTGVSQNPRHKITKRGQNVTFRCDPISEHNRLYWYRQTLGQGPEFLTYFQNEAQLEKSRLLSDRFSAERPKGSFSTLEIQRTEQGDSAMYLCASSLVSGTPFTDTQYFGPGTRLTVL.

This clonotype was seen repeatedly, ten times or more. The CDR3 protein is CASSLGGHLFSGNTIYF. The CDR3, as DNA: TGTGCCAGCAGTTTAGGGGGTCACCTGTTCTCTGGAAACACCATATATTTT. The genes are TRBV12-3 or TRBV12-4 and TRBJ1-3; D is undetermined. V lost 1 base and J 0 bases, leaving 13 bases between the germline ends. CDR3 length: 17 amino acids.

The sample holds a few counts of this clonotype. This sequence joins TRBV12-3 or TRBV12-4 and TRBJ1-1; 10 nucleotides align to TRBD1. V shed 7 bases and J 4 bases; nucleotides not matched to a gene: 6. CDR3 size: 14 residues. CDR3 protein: CASTLGDRGTEAFF. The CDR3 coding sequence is TGTGCCAGCACTTTGGGGGACAGGGGCACTGAAGCTTTCTTT.

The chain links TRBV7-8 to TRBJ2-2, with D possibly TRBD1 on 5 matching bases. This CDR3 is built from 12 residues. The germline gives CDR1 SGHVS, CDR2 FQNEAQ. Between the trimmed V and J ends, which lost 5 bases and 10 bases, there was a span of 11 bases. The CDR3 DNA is TGTGCCAGCAGCCCAGGGCAGGAGGAGCTGTTTTTT. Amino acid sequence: CASSPGQEELFF.